The source of this TCR beta chain is a study of T cells in Graves' hyperthyroidism and ophthalmopathy. Overall study context: Pretreatment peripheral blood was obtained at initial diagnosis.

CDR1 is MNHNS, CDR2 SASEGT, per germline. CDR3 size: 16 residues. V was clipped by 1 base and J by 2 bases; unmatched bases: 5. Researchers took RNA transcripts and amplified the TCR beta CDR3 regions from them. A set of HTBI primers served as the primers for a first-round RT-PCR of the TCR CDR3. MiXCR, run by TCRdb on the multiplex PCR reads, gives a single entry per CDR3 protein. The table has about 380,000 distinct CDR3 sequences, around 20% seen once. Inclusion characteristics of ophthalmopathy patients comprised a Clinical Activity Score of at least 3, a NOSPECS grade of at least 4, and duration under 3 months. Study observations and caveats: Among clonotypes expanded in thyroid above 0.001, most were also found in blood.

This clonotype was detected many times. The antigen remains undetermined. This chain uses TRBV6-1 with TRBJ2-3; 8 bases are a match to TRBD1. The sample was blood. This sequence originates from a man younger than 35 with Graves' ophthalmopathy. CDR3 sequence reads: CASSEGTGRFTDTQYF. The CDR3 nucleotides read TGTGCCAGCAGTGAAGGGACAGGGAGGTTCACAGATACGCAGTATTTT.